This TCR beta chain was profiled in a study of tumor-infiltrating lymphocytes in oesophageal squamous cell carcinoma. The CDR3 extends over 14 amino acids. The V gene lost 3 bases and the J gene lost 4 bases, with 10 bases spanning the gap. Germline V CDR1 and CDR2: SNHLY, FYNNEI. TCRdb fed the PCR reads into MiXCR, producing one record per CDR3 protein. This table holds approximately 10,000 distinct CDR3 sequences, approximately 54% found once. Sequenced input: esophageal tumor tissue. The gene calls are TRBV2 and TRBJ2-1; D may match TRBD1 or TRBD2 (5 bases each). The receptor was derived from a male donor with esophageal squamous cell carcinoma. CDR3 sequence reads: CASSEVWGYNEQFF. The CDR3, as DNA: TGTGCCAGCAGTGAGGTTTGGGGGTACAATGAGCAGTTCTTC.